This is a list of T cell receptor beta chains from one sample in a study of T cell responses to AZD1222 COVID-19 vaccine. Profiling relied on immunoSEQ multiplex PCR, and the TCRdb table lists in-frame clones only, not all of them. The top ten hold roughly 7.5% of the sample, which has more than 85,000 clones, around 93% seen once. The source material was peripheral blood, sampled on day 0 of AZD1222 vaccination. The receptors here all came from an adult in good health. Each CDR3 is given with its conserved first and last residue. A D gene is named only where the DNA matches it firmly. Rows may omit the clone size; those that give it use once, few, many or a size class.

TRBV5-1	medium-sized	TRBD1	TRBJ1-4	CASSLQGPPNEKLFF	TGCGCCAGCAGCCTACAGGGGCCCCCTAATGAAAAACTGTTTTTT
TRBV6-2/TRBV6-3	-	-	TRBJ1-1	CASSFDLTNTEAFF	TGTGCCAGCAGTTTCGACCTTACGAACACTGAAGCTTTCTTT
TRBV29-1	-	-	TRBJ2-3	CSVESETDTQYF	TGCAGCGTTGAATCCGAGACAGATACGCAGTATTTT
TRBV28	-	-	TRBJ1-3	CASSFGQGLTGNTIYF	TGTGCCAGCAGTTTCGGGCAGGGTTTGACTGGAAACACCATATATTTT
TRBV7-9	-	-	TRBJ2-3	CASSLDGSTDTQYF	TGTGCCAGCAGCTTAGACGGAAGCACAGATACGCAGTATTTT
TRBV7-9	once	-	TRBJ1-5	CATSFAGLSPQHF	TGTGCCACCTCATTCGCCGGCCTTTCTCCCCAGCATTTT
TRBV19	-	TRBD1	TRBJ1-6	CASSLGQRVGSYNSPLHF	TGTGCCAGTAGCCTGGGACAGCGCGTTGGTTCCTATAATTCACCCCTCCACTTT
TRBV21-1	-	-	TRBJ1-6	CASSTPQQNSPLHF	TGTGCCAGCAGCACTCCCCAGCAAAATTCACCCCTCCACTTT
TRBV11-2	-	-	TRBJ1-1	CASSSVGEGGNTEAFF	TGTGCCAGCAGCTCAGTCGGGGAGGGTGGGAACACTGAAGCTTTCTTT
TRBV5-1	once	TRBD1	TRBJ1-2	CASSPHLTGGAGGYTF	TGCGCCAGCAGCCCCCACCTTACAGGGGGCGCCGGTGGCTACACCTTC
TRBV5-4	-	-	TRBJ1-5	CASSLSPINGHLARQPQHF	TGTGCCAGCAGTCTTAGCCCTATTAACGGCCACCTTGCCCGTCAGCCCCAGCATTTT
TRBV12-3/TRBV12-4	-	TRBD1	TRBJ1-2	CASSSTGGYGYTF	TGTGCCAGCAGTTCGACAGGGGGGTATGGCTACACCTTC
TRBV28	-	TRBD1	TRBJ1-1	CASGRGQKAFF	TGTGCCAGCGGCCGGGGACAGAAAGCTTTCTTT
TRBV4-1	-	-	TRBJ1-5	CASSQVRAGVPDQPQHF	TGCGCCAGCAGCCAAGTGCGGGCAGGGGTTCCCGATCAGCCCCAGCATTTT
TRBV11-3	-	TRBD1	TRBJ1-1	CASRPTGQVGEAFF	TGTGCCAGCAGACCAACGGGACAGGTTGGTGAAGCTTTCTTT
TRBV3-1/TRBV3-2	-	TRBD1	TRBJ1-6	CASSQSDRGNSPLHF	TGTGCCAGCAGCCAAAGTGACAGGGGGAATTCACCCCTCCACTTT
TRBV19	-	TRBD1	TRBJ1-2	CASTDKWTGEFGYTF	TGTGCCAGTACCGACAAGTGGACAGGGGAGTTCGGCTACACCTTC
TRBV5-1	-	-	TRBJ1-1	CASNAAENTEAFF	TGCGCCAGCAACGCGGCCGAGAACACTGAAGCTTTCTTT
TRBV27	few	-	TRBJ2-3	CASSRDTSTDTQYF	TGTGCCAGCAGTCGGGACACTAGCACAGATACGCAGTATTTT
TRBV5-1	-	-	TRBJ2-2	CASSLYGGDATGELFF	TGCGCCAGCAGCTTGTATGGCGGGGATGCCACCGGGGAGCTGTTTTTT
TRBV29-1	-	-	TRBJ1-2	CSVSDPGASYGYTF	TGCAGCGTTTCCGACCCAGGGGCGAGCTATGGCTACACCTTC
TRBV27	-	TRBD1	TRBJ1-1	CASSLSGDRGGNTEAFF	TGTGCCAGCAGTTTATCGGGCGACAGGGGTGGGAACACTGAAGCTTTCTTT
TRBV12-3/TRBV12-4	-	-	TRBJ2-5	CASSSPESETQYF	TGTGCCAGCAGTTCTCCGGAGTCTGAGACCCAGTACTTC
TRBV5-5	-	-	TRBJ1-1	CASIGQMNTEAFF	TGTGCCAGCATCGGACAGATGAACACTGAAGCTTTCTTT
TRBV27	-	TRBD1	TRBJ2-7	CASRFTPGPGGREQYF	TGTGCCAGCAGATTTACCCCAGGGCCAGGGGGTAGAGAGCAGTACTTC
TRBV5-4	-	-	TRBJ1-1	CASSSDTTEAFF	TGTGCCAGCAGCTCCGATACGACTGAAGCTTTCTTT
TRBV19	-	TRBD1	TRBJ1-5	CASSISGQGSQPQHF	TGTGCCAGTAGTATATCGGGACAGGGTTCCCAGCCCCAGCATTTT
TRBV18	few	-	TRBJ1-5	CASSPSADSNQPQHF	TGTGCCAGCTCACCGTCCGCTGATAGCAATCAGCCCCAGCATTTT